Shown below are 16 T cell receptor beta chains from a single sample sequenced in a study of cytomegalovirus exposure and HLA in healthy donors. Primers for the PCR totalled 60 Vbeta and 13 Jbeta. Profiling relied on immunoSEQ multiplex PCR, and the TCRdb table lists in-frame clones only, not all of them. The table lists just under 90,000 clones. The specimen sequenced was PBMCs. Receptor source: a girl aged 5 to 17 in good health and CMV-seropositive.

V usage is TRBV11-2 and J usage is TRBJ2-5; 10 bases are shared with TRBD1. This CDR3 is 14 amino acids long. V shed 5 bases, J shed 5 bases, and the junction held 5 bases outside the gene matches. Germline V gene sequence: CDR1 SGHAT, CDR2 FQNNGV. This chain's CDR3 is CASSLGQGRETQYF. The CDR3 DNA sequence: TGTGCCAGCAGCCTGGGACAGGGGAGGGAGACCCAGTACTTC.

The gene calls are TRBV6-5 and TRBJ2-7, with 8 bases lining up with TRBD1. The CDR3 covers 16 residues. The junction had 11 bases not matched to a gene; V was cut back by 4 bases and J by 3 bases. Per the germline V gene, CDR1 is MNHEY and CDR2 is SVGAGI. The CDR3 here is CASSSPLGTGLYEQYF. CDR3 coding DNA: TGTGCCAGCAGTTCCCCTCTGGGGACAGGCCTCTACGAGCAGTACTTC.

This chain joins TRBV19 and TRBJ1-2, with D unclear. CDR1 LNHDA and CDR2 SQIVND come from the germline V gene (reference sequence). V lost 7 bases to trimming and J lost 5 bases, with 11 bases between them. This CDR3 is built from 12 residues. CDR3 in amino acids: CASTIGGYGYTF. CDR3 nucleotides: TGTGCCAGTACCATCGGCGGATATGGCTACACCTTC.

The CDR3 DNA follows: TGTGCCAGCAGCTCAGGTGGGGCGGGGCATTCAGGGTACTTC. This translates into CASSSGGAGHSGYF. V and J are TRBV13 and TRBJ2-4, with D possibly matching TRBD2 (6 bases). Trimming removed 4 bases at V and 15 bases at J, with 22 bases between. Germline loops: CDR1 PRHDT, CDR2 FYEKMQ (reference sequence). The CDR3 has 14 residues.

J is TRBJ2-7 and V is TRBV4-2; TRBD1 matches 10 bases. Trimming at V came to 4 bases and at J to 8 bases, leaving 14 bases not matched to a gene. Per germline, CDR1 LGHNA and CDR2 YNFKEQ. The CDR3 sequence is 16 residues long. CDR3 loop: CASSLQTGGDGYKQYF. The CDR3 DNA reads TGTGCCAGCAGCCTACAGACAGGGGGCGATGGGTACAAGCAGTACTTC.

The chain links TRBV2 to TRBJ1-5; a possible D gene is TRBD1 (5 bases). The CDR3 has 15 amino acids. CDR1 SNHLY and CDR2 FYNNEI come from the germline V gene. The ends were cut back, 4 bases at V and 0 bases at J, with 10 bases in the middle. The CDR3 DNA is TGTGCCAGCAGTGGTCGGGGGGATAGCAATCAGCCCCAGCATTTT. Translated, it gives CASSGRGDSNQPQHF.

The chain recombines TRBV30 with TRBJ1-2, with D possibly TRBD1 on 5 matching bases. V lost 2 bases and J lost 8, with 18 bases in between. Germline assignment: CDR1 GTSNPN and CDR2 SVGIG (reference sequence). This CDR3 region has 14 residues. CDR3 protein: CAWSPPGPQGGYTF. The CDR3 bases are TGTGCCTGGAGTCCACCAGGGCCCCAGGGCGGCTACACCTTC.

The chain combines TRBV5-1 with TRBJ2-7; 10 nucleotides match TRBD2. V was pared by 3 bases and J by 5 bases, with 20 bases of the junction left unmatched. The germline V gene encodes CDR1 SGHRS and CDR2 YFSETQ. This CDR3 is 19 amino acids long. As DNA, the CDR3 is TGCGCCAGCAGCTGGGGTCAGGCAGTTGCCCTAGCGGGGGCTGACGAGCAGTACTTC. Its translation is CASSWGQAVALAGADEQYF.

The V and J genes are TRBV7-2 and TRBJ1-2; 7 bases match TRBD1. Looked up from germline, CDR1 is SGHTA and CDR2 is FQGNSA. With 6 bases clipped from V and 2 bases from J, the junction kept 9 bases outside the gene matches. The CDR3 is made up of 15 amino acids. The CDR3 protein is CASRPPGGQNYGYTF. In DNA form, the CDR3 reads TGTGCCAGCAGACCCCCAGGGGGGCAAAACTATGGCTACACCTTC.

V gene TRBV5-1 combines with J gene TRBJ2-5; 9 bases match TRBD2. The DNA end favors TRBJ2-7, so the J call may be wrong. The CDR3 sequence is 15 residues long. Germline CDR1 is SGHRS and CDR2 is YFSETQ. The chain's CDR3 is CASSLGSGGSYEQYF. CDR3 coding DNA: TGCGCCAGCAGCTTGGGTAGCGGGGGATCCTACGAGCAGTACTTC.

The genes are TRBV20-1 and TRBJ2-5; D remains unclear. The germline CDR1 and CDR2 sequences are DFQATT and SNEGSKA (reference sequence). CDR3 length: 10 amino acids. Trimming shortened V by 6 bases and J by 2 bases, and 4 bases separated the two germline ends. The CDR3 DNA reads TGCAGTGCGCAGCAAGAGACCCAGTACTTC. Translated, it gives CSAQQETQYF.

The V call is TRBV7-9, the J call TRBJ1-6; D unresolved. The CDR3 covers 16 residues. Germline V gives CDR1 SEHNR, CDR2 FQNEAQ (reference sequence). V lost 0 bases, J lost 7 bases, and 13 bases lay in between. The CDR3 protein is CASSLARGVQNSPLHF. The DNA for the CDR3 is TGTGCCAGCAGCTTAGCTCGGGGTGTTCAGAATTCACCCCTCCACTTT.

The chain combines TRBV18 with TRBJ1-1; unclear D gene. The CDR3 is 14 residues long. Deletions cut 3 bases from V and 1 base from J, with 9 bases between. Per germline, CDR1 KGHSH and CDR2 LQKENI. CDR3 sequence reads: CASSPMSSNTEAFF. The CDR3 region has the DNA TGTGCCAGCTCACCTATGTCGTCGAACACTGAAGCTTTCTTT.

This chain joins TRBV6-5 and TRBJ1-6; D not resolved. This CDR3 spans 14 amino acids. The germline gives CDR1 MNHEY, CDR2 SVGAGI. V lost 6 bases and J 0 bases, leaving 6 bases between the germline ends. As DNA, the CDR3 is TGTGCCAGCAGACCCAGCTCCTATAATTCACCCCTCCACTTT. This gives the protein CASRPSSYNSPLHF.

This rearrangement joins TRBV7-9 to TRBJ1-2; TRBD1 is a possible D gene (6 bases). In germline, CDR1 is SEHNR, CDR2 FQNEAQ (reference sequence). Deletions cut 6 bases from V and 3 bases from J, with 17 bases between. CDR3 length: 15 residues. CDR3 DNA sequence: TGTGCCAGCAGTGACGAGCGAGGACAGCACTATGGCTACACCTTC. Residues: CASSDERGQHYGYTF.

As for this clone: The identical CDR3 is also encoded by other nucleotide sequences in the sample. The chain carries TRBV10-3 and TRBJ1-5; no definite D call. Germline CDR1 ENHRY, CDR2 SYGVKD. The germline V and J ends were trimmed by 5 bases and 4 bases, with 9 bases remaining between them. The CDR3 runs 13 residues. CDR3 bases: TGTGCCATCAGTCCAGGAGGAAATCAGCCCCAGCATTTT. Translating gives CAISPGGNQPQHF.